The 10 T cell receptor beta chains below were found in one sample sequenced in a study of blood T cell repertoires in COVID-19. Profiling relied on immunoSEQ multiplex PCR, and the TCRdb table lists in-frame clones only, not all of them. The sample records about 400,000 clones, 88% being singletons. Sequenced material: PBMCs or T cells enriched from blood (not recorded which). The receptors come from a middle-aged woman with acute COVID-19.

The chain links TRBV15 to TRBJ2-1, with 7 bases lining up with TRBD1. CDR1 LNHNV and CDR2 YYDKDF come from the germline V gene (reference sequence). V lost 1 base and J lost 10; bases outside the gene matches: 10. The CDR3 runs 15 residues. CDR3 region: CATSRGQGGVVEQFF. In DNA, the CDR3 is TGTGCCACCAGCAGAGGACAGGGTGGCGTTGTAGAGCAGTTCTTC.

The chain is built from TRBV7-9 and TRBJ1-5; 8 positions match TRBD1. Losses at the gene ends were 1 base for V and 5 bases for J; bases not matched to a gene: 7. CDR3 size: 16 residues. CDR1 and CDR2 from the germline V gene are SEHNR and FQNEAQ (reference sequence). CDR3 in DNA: TGTGCCAGCAGCTTAGGAGGACAGGGAACTCATCAGCCCCAGCATTTT. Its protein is CASSLGGQGTHQPQHF.

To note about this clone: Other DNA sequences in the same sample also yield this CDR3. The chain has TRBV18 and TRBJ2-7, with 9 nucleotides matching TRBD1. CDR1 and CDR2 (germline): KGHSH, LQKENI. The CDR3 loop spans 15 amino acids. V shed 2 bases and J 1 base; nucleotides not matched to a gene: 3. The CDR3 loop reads CASSPMGTGSYEQYF. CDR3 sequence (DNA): TGTGCCAGCTCACCAATGGGGACAGGGTCCTACGAGCAGTACTTC.

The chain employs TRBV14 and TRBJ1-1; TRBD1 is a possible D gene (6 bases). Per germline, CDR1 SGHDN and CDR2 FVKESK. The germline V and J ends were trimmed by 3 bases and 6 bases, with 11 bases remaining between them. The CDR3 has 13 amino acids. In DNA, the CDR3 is TGTGCCAGCAGCCACGCAGGGGTCCCTGAAGCTTTCTTT. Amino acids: CASSHAGVPEAFF.

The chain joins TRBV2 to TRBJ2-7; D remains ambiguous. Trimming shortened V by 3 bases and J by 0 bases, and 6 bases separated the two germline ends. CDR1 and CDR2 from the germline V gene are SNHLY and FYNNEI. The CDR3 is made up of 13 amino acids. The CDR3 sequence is CASSEADSYEQYF. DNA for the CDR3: TGTGCCAGCAGTGAGGCTGACTCCTACGAGCAGTACTTC.

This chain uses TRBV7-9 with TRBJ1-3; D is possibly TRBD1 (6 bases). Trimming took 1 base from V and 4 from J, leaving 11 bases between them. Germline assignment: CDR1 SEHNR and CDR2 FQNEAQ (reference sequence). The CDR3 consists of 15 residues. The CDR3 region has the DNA TGTGCCAGCAGCTTAGAGGGCAGGGGCGGAAACACCATATATTTT. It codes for CASSLEGRGGNTIYF.

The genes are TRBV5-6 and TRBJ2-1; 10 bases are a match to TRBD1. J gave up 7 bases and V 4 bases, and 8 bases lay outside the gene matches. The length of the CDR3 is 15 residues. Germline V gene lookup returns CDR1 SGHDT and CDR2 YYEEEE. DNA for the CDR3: TGTGCCAGCAGCCCCGGGACAGGGGCTCGGAATGAGCAGTTCTTC. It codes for CASSPGTGARNEQFF.

Here the CDR3 reads CASSQGGQQHYGYTF. The DNA of the CDR3 is TGTGCCAGCAGCCAAGGGGGACAGCAACACTATGGCTACACCTTC. V gene TRBV14 combines with J gene TRBJ1-2; 7 bases are a match to TRBD1. Germline CDR1 SGHDN, CDR2 FVKESK. The ends lost 1 base at V and 3 bases at J; junction bases unmatched: 5. The CDR3 contains 15 residues.

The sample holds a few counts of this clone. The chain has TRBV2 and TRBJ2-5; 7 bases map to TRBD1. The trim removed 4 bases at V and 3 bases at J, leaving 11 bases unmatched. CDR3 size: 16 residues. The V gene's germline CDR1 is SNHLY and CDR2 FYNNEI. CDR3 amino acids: CASSAGRTGPEETQYF. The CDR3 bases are TGTGCCAGCAGTGCGGGTCGGACAGGACCCGAAGAGACCCAGTACTTC.

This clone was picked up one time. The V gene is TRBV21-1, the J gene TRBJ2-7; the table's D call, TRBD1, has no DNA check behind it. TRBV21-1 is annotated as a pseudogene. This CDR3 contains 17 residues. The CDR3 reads CASSKVAGANMTYEQYF. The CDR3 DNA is TGTGCCAGCAGCAAAGTGGCAGGGGCCAATATGACCTACGAGCAGTACTTC.